This TCR beta chain is from a study of blood T cell repertoires in COVID-19. Looking at the study overall: The United States, Italy and Spain supplied acute and convalescent COVID-19 samples. PBMCs, B-cell-depleted T cells, or T cells provided the cDNA or gDNA that made up the material.

V lost 0 bases and J lost 1; bases outside the gene matches: 10. Germline V gene data show CDR1 as MGHRA and CDR2 as YSYEKL. The CDR3 covers 18 residues. Authors' processing steps: The authors estimated nucleated cell counts from reference gene primer amplification. Clones were read by immunoSEQ multiplex PCR, and TCRdb kept only the in-frame ones, dropping some. V, J and clone size are taken as reported in that table, and D and trimming were inferred from the DNA itself. In the table there are under 300,000 clones, roughly 80% of which are singletons. The chain couples TRBV4-1 to TRBJ2-7, with 9 positions matching TRBD2. Sequenced: peripheral blood. The receptor was isolated from a woman under 30 with acute or convalescent COVID-19. The CDR3 loop is CASSQDIPRGRGSYEQYF. The DNA of the CDR3 is TGCGCCAGCAGCCAAGATATTCCACGCGGGAGGGGTTCCTACGAGCAGTACTTC.